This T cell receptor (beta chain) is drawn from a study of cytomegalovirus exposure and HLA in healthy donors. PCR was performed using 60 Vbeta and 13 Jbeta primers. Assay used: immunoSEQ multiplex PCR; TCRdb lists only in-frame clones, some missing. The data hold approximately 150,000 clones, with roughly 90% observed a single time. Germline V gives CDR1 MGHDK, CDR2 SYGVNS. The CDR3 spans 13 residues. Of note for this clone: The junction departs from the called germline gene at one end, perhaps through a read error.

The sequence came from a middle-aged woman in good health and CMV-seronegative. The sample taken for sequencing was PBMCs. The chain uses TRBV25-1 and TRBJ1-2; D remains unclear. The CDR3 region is CASTSVADYGCTF. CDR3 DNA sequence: TGTGCCAGCACCTCGGTGGCAGACTATGGCTGCACCTTC.